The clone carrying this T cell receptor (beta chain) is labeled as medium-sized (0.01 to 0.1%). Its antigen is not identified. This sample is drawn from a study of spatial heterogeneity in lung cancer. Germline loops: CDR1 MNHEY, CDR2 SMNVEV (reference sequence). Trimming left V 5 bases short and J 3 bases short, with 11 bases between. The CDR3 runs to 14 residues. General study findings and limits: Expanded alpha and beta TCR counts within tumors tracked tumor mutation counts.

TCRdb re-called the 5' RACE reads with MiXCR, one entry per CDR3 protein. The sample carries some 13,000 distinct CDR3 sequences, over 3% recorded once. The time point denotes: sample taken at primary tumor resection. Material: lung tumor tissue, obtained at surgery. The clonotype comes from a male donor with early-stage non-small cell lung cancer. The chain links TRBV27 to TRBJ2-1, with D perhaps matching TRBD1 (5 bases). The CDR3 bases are TGTGCCAGCAGTATTGGGGCCGGCTACAATGAGCAGTTCTTC. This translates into CASSIGAGYNEQFF.